The next 18 T cell receptor beta chains were all read from a single sample in a study of CXCR3-negative and CXCR3-positive naive CD8 T cells. Researchers prepared the TRB cDNA libraries using 5' RACE with UMI labels. From its re-call of the 5' RACE reads, TCRdb lists each CDR3 protein once, without DNA. This sample carries some 130,000 distinct CDR3 sequences, with approximately 0.29% going to the ten biggest clones. Sample: naive CXCR3- CD8+ T cells from blood. Sample subset: CD45RO-CCR7+CD27+CD95- naive CD8+ T cells lacking CXCR3 (TNR3-). Receptor source: a human donor in good health. Some clones in this sample may be carry-over from other donors' samples.

The V call is TRBV4-3, the J call TRBJ1-2; TCRdb picks TRBD1, but there is no DNA to check that call. The CDR3 sequence is 17 residues long. CDR1 and CDR2 (germline): LGHNA, YSLEER. The chain's CDR3 is CASSQAPGTGVPYGYTF.

CDR3 in amino acids: CASTFGTDTDTQYF. The chain links TRBV12-3 or TRBV12-4 to TRBJ2-3; absent DNA, TCRdb's TRBD1 call cannot be checked. The CDR3 covers 14 residues.

The V gene is TRBV12-3 or TRBV12-4, the J gene TRBJ2-7; the D call from TCRdb, TRBD1, cannot be confirmed without DNA. The CDR3 sequence is 14 residues long. CDR3: CASRAADSTYEQYF.

The V and J genes are TRBV6-5 and TRBJ1-2; the D call from TCRdb, TRBD1, cannot be confirmed without DNA. There are 12 residues in the CDR3. Germline CDR1 and CDR2: MNHEY and SVGAGI. The CDR3: CASKDAGDGYTF.

This rearrangement joins TRBV29-1 to TRBJ2-7. The CDR3 has 12 amino acids. Germline CDR1 is SQVTM and CDR2 is ANQGSEA. Here the CDR3 reads CSVEGVGKEQYF.

The rearrangement joins TRBV11-2 to TRBJ2-2; checking the TCRdb D call of TRBD1 is not possible without DNA. This CDR3 region has 15 residues. The germline gives CDR1 SGHAT, CDR2 FQNNGV. The CDR3 reads CASGGGAQRAGELFF.

The J gene is TRBJ2-5, the V gene TRBV10-3; no DNA is available, so the TRBD1 call from TCRdb remains unchecked. The CDR3 is made up of 13 amino acids. Germline CDR1 reads ENHRY; CDR2 reads SYGVKD. CDR3 sequence: CAIGDRGDETQYF.

This chain links TRBV4-1 with TRBJ1-1; TCRdb lists TRBD1, though no DNA is available to test this call. Germline CDR1 reads MGHRA; CDR2 reads YSYEKL. CDR3 length equals 14 residues. The CDR3 protein is CASSPGQGVSEAFF.

The chain links TRBV12-5 to TRBJ2-2; the D gene TCRdb calls, TRBD1, cannot be checked with no DNA. Germline V gene lookup returns CDR1 LGHNT and CDR2 FRNRAP. The CDR3 loop spans 14 amino acids. The CDR3 loop is CASGLGQGSGELFF.

V usage is TRBV3-1 and J usage is TRBJ2-3; TCRdb indicates TRBD2, and absent DNA this call remains unverified. Germline V gives CDR1 LGHDT, CDR2 YNNKEL (reference sequence). CDR3 length: 15 residues. CDR3 residues: CASSQGEGSTDTQYF.

The chain is built from TRBV7-6 and TRBJ2-2; TCRdb returns TRBD1, unconfirmable since there is no DNA. The germline V gene has CDR1 SGHVS and CDR2 FNYEAQ. The CDR3 loop spans 15 amino acids. CDR3 region: CASSGSGRNTGELFF.

The chain combines TRBV3-1 with TRBJ2-1. The CDR3 covers 15 residues. CDR1 and CDR2 from the germline V gene are LGHDT and YNNKEL (reference sequence). Here the CDR3 reads CASSQDGVAYNEQFF.

The chain is built from TRBV29-1 and TRBJ2-1; TCRdb's D gene call, TRBD2, goes unchecked for lack of DNA. The CDR3 is 13 residues long. Germline-derived CDR1 and CDR2 are SQVTM and ANQGSEA. Here the CDR3 reads CSYIAGVWREQFF.

The V call is TRBV5-4, the J call TRBJ2-1; TCRdb's D gene call, TRBD2, goes unchecked for lack of DNA. Germline values: CDR1 SGHNT, CDR2 YYREEE (reference sequence). The CDR3 runs to 16 residues. This CDR3 reads CASSLEGGGALKRLFF. Filled out from reference TRBV5-4 and TRBJ2-1, the complete variable domain reads ETGVTQSPTHLIKTRGQQVTLRCSSQSGHNTVSWYQQALGQGPQFIFQYYREEENGRGNFPPRFSGLQFPNYSSELNVNALELDDSALYLCASSLEGGGALKRLFFGPGTRLTVL.

This chain uses TRBV7-6 with TRBJ1-6; TCRdb returns TRBD1, unconfirmable since there is no DNA. The CDR3 has 15 residues. The germline CDR1 and CDR2 sequences are SGHVS and FNYEAQ. The CDR3 loop is CASSFSPDTSSHLHF.

The gene calls are TRBV15 and TRBJ2-1; TCRdb picks TRBD1, but there is no DNA to check that call. Germline V gene sequence: CDR1 LNHNV, CDR2 YYDKDF (reference sequence). The CDR3 length is 15 residues. CDR3 loop: CATSRGGLRGNEQFF.

The genes are TRBV28 and TRBJ1-6. The CDR3 length is 17 residues. Germline loops: CDR1 MDHEN, CDR2 SYDVKM. The CDR3: CASADRTPSRIYSPLHF.

The chain is built from TRBV6-6 and TRBJ2-3; TCRdb selects TRBD1, and the lack of DNA leaves this call unchecked. The V gene's germline CDR1 is MNHNY and CDR2 SVGAGI (reference sequence). The CDR3 totals 13 residues. CDR3 region: CASRAQGADTQYF.